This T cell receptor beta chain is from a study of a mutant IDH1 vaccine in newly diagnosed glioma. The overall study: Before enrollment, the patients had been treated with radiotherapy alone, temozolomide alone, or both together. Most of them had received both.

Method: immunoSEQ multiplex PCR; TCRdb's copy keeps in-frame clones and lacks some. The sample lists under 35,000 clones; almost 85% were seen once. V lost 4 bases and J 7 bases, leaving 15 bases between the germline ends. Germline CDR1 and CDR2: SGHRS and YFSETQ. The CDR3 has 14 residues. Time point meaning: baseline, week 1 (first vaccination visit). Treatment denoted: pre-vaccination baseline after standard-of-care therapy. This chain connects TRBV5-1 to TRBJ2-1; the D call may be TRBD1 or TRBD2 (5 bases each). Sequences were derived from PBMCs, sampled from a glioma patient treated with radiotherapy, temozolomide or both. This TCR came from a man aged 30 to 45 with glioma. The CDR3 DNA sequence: TGCGCCAGCAGCAGTAATAGCTGGGGGAATGAGCAGTTCTTC. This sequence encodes CASSSNSWGNEQFF. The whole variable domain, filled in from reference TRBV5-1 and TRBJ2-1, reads KAGVTQTPRYLIKTRGQQVTLSCSPISGHRSVSWYQQTPGQGLQFLFEYFSETQRNKGNFPGRFSGRQFSNSRSEMNVSTLELGDSALYLCASSSNSWGNEQFFGPGTRLTVL.